These T cell receptor beta chains were read from a single sample in a study of radiotherapy plus CTLA-4 blockade in lung cancer. Libraries were prepared by immunoSEQ multiplex PCR; TCRdb keeps only in-frame clonotypes and omits some of them. This table holds about 88,000 clones, 55% to 75% found once. The source material was peripheral blood, sampled from a patient treated with radiotherapy plus ipilimumab. The receptors stem from a human donor with non-small cell lung cancer that progressed on radiotherapy plus ipilimumab. CDR3s include the opening cysteine and the closing phenylalanine or tryptophan. A D gene is named only where the DNA matches it firmly. Expanded clones are given a class, and other clones once, few, many or no size at all.

NA TRBJ2-3 TRBD1 14 TRBV5-1 CASSVQGGTDTQYF TGCGCCAGCAGCGTACAGGGGGGCACAGATACGCAGTATTTT
NA TRBJ2-3 TRBD1 16 TRBV4-3 CASSRGGGQGTDTQYF TGCGCCAGCAGCCGAGGGGGGGGACAGGGGACAGATACGCAGTATTTT
few TRBJ1-6 NA 13 TRBV18 CASSPDTGSPLHF TGTGCCAGCTCACCGGACACTGGTTCACCCCTCCACTTT
NA TRBJ2-4 NA 13 TRBV29-1 CSANQSPKNIQYF TGCAGCGCGAACCAGAGTCCCAAAAACATTCAGTACTTC
NA TRBJ2-5 NA 16 TRBV7-9 CASSLSPGRGSETQYF TGTGCCAGCAGCTTAAGCCCAGGCAGGGGATCGGAGACCCAGTACTTC
NA TRBJ1-1 TRBD1 14 TRBV18 CASSPDRVGTEAFF TGTGCCAGCTCACCGGACAGGGTAGGAACTGAAGCTTTCTTT
NA TRBJ2-2 TRBD2 15 TRBV28 CASSSASGNTGELFF TGTGCCAGCAGTTCCGCTAGCGGGAACACCGGGGAGCTGTTTTTT
few TRBJ2-7 NA 11 TRBV28 CASSTGAPEHF TGTGCCAGCAGTACCGGAGCCCCCGAGCACTTC
once TRBJ2-4 NA 14 TRBV7-9 CASSIAGFENIQYF TGTGCCAGCAGCATTGCAGGGTTCGAGAACATTCAGTACTTC
NA TRBJ2-7 TRBD2 13 TRBV4-1 CASSEQGGYEQYF TGCGCCAGCAGCGAGCAGGGAGGGTACGAGCAGTACTTC
NA TRBJ1-3 NA 13 TRBV9 CASSVEAGNTIYF TGTGCCAGCAGCGTAGAGGCGGGAAACACCATATATTTT
NA TRBJ2-7 TRBD1 14 TRBV6-5 CASSAAHGQGLEYF TGTGCCAGCAGTGCGGCTCACGGACAGGGTTTGGAGTACTTC
few TRBJ1-1 NA 14 TRBV28 CASSRPGSYTEAFF TGTGCCAGCAGCCGACCGGGGTCCTACACTGAAGCTTTCTTT
once TRBJ1-5 NA 16 TRBV4-3 CASSQEYQGPTQPQHF TGCGCCAGCAGCCAGGAATACCAGGGGCCTACGCAGCCCCAGCATTTT
few TRBJ2-1 NA 16 TRBV5-1 CASSFRLLLQNNEQFF TGCGCCAGCAGCTTTCGACTCCTACTCCAAAACAATGAGCAGTTCTTC
NA TRBJ2-3 NA 14 TRBV7-6 CASSLSHFGDTQYF TGTGCCAGCAGCTTATCCCATTTTGGGGATACGCAGTATTTT
once TRBJ2-5 TRBD2 16 TRBV4-2 CASSRTQLAGQETQYF TGTGCCAGCAGCCGGACCCAGCTAGCGGGGCAAGAGACCCAGTACTTC
few TRBJ2-7 NA 14 TRBV19 CASSISGELYEQYF TGTGCCAGTAGTATATCGGGGGAACTATACGAGCAGTACTTC
once TRBJ2-1 NA 15 TRBV11-2 CASSLGGRIGDEQFF TGTGCCAGCAGCTTAGGGGGGCGGATTGGCGATGAGCAGTTCTTC
NA TRBJ2-7 TRBD1 16 TRBV13 CASSLTYRGSRYEQYF TGTGCCAGCAGCCTCACTTACAGGGGATCGCGGTACGAGCAGTACTTC
NA TRBJ1-5 NA 14 TRBV2 CASSLIQGGQPQHF TGTGCCAGCAGTCTCATACAGGGTGGACAGCCCCAGCATTTT
NA TRBJ1-1 NA 16 TRBV7-6 CASSSSPREGDTEAFF TGTGCCAGCAGCTCATCGCCCAGGGAGGGGGACACTGAAGCTTTCTTT
NA TRBJ2-7 TRBD1 14 TRBV5-6 CASSSDRVDYEQYF TGTGCCAGCAGCTCCGACAGGGTAGATTACGAGCAGTACTTC
NA TRBJ2-5 NA 12 TRBV6-1 CASGRGQETQYF TGTGCCAGCGGGAGGGGGCAAGAGACCCAGTACTTC
NA TRBJ1-1 NA 14 TRBV9 CASSPSGQSTEAFF TGTGCCAGTAGCCCTTCAGGGCAGAGCACTGAAGCTTTCTTT
NA TRBJ1-2 TRBD1 14 TRBV9 CASSASTGHGGYTF TGTGCCAGCAGCGCCTCGACAGGGCATGGTGGCTACACCTTC
NA TRBJ1-1 NA 14 TRBV5-1 CASSNPEGGTEAFF TGCGCCAGCAGCAACCCGGAGGGAGGCACTGAAGCTTTCTTT
few TRBJ2-1 NA 14 TRBV19 CASSSAESYSEQFF TGTGCCAGTAGTTCAGCCGAGAGTTACAGCGAGCAGTTCTTC
NA TRBJ1-2 NA 15 TRBV7-2 CASSLVVEGGYGYTF TGTGCCAGCAGCTTAGTGGTGGAGGGAGGCTATGGCTACACCTTC
NA TRBJ2-1 TRBD1 13 TRBV7-9 CASSLIGGSEQFF TGTGCCAGCAGCTTGATAGGGGGCTCTGAGCAGTTCTTC
medium-sized TRBJ1-6 NA 15 TRBV27 CASSLSGGTNSPLHF TGTGCCAGCAGTTTATCCGGTGGGACCAATTCACCCCTCCACTTT
few TRBJ2-7 NA 12 TRBV5-1 CASSFDLEGKYF TGCGCCAGCAGCTTCGACCTGGAGGGAAAGTACTTC
NA TRBJ1-5 TRBD1 14 TRBV29-1 CSVGQGGRNQPQHF TGCAGCGTTGGACAGGGAGGACGGAATCAGCCCCAGCATTTT
NA TRBJ1-1 NA 13 TRBV4-2 CASSQDKSLQAFF TGTGCCAGCAGCCAAGATAAGTCACTTCAAGCTTTCTTT
NA TRBJ2-5 NA 13 TRBV7-6 CASSLARDETQYF TGTGCCAGCAGCTTGGCCAGGGACGAGACCCAGTACTTC
NA TRBJ2-5 TRBD2 15 TRBV19 CASSIDQREAETQYF TGTGCCAGTAGTATAGACCAGCGGGAGGCGGAGACCCAGTACTTC
NA TRBJ1-1 TRBD1 13 TRBV2 CASTSGQYTEAFF TGTGCCAGCACCTCGGGACAGTACACTGAAGCTTTCTTT
NA TRBJ1-2 TRBD1 15 TRBV5-5 CASSPGQGAAYGYTF TGTGCCAGCAGCCCGGGACAGGGGGCTGCCTATGGCTACACCTTC
NA TRBJ2-7 TRBD2 14 TRBV7-2 CASSFASGSYEQYF TGTGCCAGCAGCTTTGCTAGCGGTAGCTACGAGCAGTACTTC
NA TRBJ2-3 NA 14 TRBV27 CASSPTPITDTQYF TGTGCCAGCAGTCCGACACCTATCACAGATACGCAGTATTTT
few TRBJ2-5 NA 14 TRBV2 CASMGLAGEETQYF TGTGCCAGCATGGGGCTAGCAGGGGAAGAGACCCAGTACTTC
few TRBJ2-3 NA 17 TRBV4-1 CASSQVPYSGSTDTQYF TGCGCCAGCAGCCAAGTCCCTTATAGCGGTAGCACAGATACGCAGTATTTT
NA TRBJ1-2 TRBD1 13 TRBV9 CASSEGQDYGYTF TGTGCCAGCAGCGAAGGACAGGACTATGGCTACACCTTC
NA TRBJ2-5 TRBD1 14 TRBV7-9 CASSPGQPMETQYF TGTGCCAGCAGCCCGGGACAGCCTATGGAGACCCAGTACTTC
NA TRBJ2-1 TRBD2 13 TRBV9 CASSVDAGDEQFF TGTGCCAGCAGCGTAGACGCGGGAGATGAGCAGTTCTTC
NA TRBJ1-2 NA 14 TRBV4-1 CASSQDHAMYGYTF TGCGCCAGCAGCCAAGATCACGCTATGTATGGCTACACCTTC
NA TRBJ2-5 NA 18 TRBV27 CASMRGTGTFGGSETQYF TGTGCCAGCATGCGGGGGACAGGCACTTTTGGTGGGTCAGAGACCCAGTACTTC
NA TRBJ1-5 TRBD1 16 TRBV7-9 CASSLGSGGSNQPQHF TGTGCCAGCAGCTTAGGGTCAGGGGGTAGCAATCAGCCCCAGCATTTT
NA TRBJ1-2 NA 15 TRBV7-9 CASSLVKHVINGYTF TGTGCCAGCAGCTTAGTTAAACACGTTATAAATGGCTACACCTTC
NA TRBJ1-2 TRBD1 13 TRBV5-1 CASSFDRDYGYTF TGCGCCAGCAGCTTCGACAGGGACTATGGCTACACCTTC